The source of this T cell receptor (beta chain) is a study of blood T cell repertoires in COVID-19. Study-wide background: Spain, Italy and the United States supplied samples that represented acute and convalescent COVID-19.

In the study's own analysis: How many nucleated cells were present was estimated from reference gene primer amplification. Here immunoSEQ multiplex PCR was the method, and the copy in TCRdb shows in-frame clones only, minus some. V, J and clone size are taken as reported in that table, and D and trimming were inferred from the DNA itself. The table has approximately 200,000 clones, more than 85% seen once. With 6 bases removed from V and 4 bases from J, the gap between germline ends came to 15 bases. The CDR3 has 15 amino acids. Germline V gene data show CDR1 as LNHDA and CDR2 as SQIVND (reference sequence).

The clonotype was recovered from a woman aged 25 to 39 with active or convalescent COVID-19. The chain links TRBV19 to TRBJ1-4, with a weak D call TRBD1 (5 bases). Material for sequencing was peripheral blood. CDR3 coding DNA: TGTGCCAGTAGGCGGACAAATTATCATAATGAAAAACTGTTTTTT. Translation: CASRRTNYHNEKLFF.